The 28 T cell receptor beta chains presented below share a single source sample, sequenced in a study of regulatory T cells in long-lasting Graves disease. iRepertoire HTBI primers and Arm-PCR of CDR3 regions built TCR beta libraries. Each CDR3 protein gets one entry after TCRdb re-called the multiplex PCR reads with MiXCR. The data contain more than 400,000 distinct CDR3 sequences, 15% to 20% of them singletons. Time point given: newly diagnosed GD, antithyroid drugs for less than 3 months. RNA isolated from PBMCs was used to make the TCR library. This sample was shared with a second study, whose subject was T cells in Graves' hyperthyroidism and ophthalmopathy.

The starting material was peripheral blood mononuclear cells (PBMCs), obtained at new diagnosis, from a patient treated with antithyroid drugs. Receptor source: a man aged 35 to 55 with Graves disease.

This clonotype was observed at least ten times. One end of the junction varies from germline; a read error may be responsible. This sequence joins TRBV6-9 and TRBJ2-1; 13 bases map to TRBD2. CDR3 length: 15 residues. Germline lookup yields CDR1 MNHGY and CDR2 SVAAGI. The CDR3 is CASNYGLAGDNEQFF. The CDR3 DNA reads as TGTGCCAGCAATTATGGACTAGCGGGAGACAATGAGCAGTTCTTC.

This chain links TRBV29-1 with TRBJ2-5; D is unresolved. V lost 4 bases, J lost 4 bases, and 16 bases lay in between. The CDR3 is 14 residues long. Germline CDR1 SQVTM, CDR2 ANQGSEA. The chain's CDR3 is CSVAPFSPGETQYF. CDR3 nucleotides: TGCAGCGTTGCCCCTTTCTCCCCAGGAGAGACCCAGTACTTC.

This clonotype has a handful of counts. The chain uses TRBV20-1 and TRBJ2-3, with TRBD1 identical over 11 bases. The V and J ends lost 5 bases and 3 bases, in that order; junction bases with no gene match: 4. The CDR3 is made up of 14 amino acids. Germline V gene sequence: CDR1 DFQATT, CDR2 SNEGSKA (reference sequence). The CDR3 bases are TGCAGTGCTGACGGGGACAGGGGGACAGATACGCAGTATTTT. As protein: CSADGDRGTDTQYF.

This clonotype was found many times. V is TRBV2 and J is TRBJ2-7; 8 bases line up with TRBD2. Germline CDR1 and CDR2: SNHLY and FYNNEI. V trimming: 2 bases; J trimming: 4 bases; junction bases outside the gene matches: 4. The CDR3 consists of 14 residues. The CDR3 DNA sequence: TGTGCCAGCAGTGAACGGGAGGGCGGTTACGAGCAGTACTTC. This translates into CASSEREGGYEQYF.

This rearrangement joins TRBV24-1 to TRBJ1-2, with 7 bases matching TRBD1. The germline CDR1 and CDR2 sequences are KGHDR and SFDVKD. The CDR3 has 17 amino acids. J gave up 3 bases and V 3 bases, and 12 bases lay outside the gene matches. The CDR3 reads CATSDNDRVGFHYGYTF. CDR3 bases: TGTGCCACCAGTGATAACGACAGGGTTGGGTTTCACTATGGCTACACCTTC.

This clonotype was seen a few times. The V call is TRBV28, the J call TRBJ1-3, with no clear D. V lost 1 base to trimming and J lost 6 bases, with 4 bases between them. Germline V CDR1 and CDR2: MDHEN, SYDVKM. The CDR3 contains 12 residues. Here the CDR3 reads CASSLSENTIYF. In DNA form, the CDR3 reads TGTGCCAGCAGTTTATCAGAAAACACCATATATTTT.

In regard to this clonotype: Possible read error: a much larger clone is one base away. The chain links TRBV12-3 or TRBV12-4 to TRBJ2-2; D unresolved. The CDR3 spans 12 residues. V was clipped by 6 bases and J by 3 bases, with 5 bases between them. The CDR3 protein is CASRRDTGELFF. The DNA of the CDR3 is TGTGCCAGCAGAAGGGACACCGGGGAGCTGTTTTTT.

This clonotype was seen ten or more times. The CDR3 DNA is TGTGCCAGCAGTTTGTCGACAATCCCCAATCAGCCCCAGCATTTT. This gives the protein CASSLSTIPNQPQHF. The chain is built from TRBV12-3 or TRBV12-4 and TRBJ1-5; D not certain. The CDR3 length is 15 residues. V was pared by 3 bases and J by 3 bases, with 12 bases between.

This clonotype was counted many times. CDR3 coding DNA: TGTGCCAGCAGTCCCCGGGACAGGGGATATGATCAGCCCCAGCATTTT. As protein: CASSPRDRGYDQPQHF. The V call is TRBV6-1, the J call TRBJ1-5, with TRBD1 matching 10 bases. CDR3 size: 16 residues. Germline CDR1 is MNHNS and CDR2 is SASEGT. The trim removed 5 bases at V and 5 bases at J, leaving 9 bases unmatched.

This clonotype appeared many times. This chain connects TRBV20-1 to TRBJ2-3; the match to TRBD2 covers 8 bases. The CDR3 is made up of 14 amino acids. V dropped 2 bases and J dropped 0; count of bases not matched to a gene: 1. Germline lookup yields CDR1 DFQATT and CDR2 SNEGSKA (reference sequence). This CDR3 is CSARTSGSTDTQYF. The CDR3, as DNA: TGCAGTGCTAGAACTAGCGGAAGCACAGATACGCAGTATTTT.

This clonotype has a count of ten or more. The J gene is TRBJ1-1, the V gene TRBV7-8, with D unclear. The CDR3 is made up of 14 amino acids. V was pared by 5 bases and J by 2 bases, with 12 bases between. Germline V gene lookup returns CDR1 SGHVS and CDR2 FQNEAQ. Here the CDR3 DNA reads TGTGCCAGCAGCCACAGAGATTTCAACACTGAAGCTTTCTTT. Its translation is CASSHRDFNTEAFF.

The table lists this clonotype with many counts. The rearrangement uses TRBV27 and TRBJ2-7; either TRBD1 or TRBD2 may supply D (5 bases each). V was shortened by 5 bases and J by 6 bases, with 20 bases between the two germline ends. Germline-derived CDR1 and CDR2 are MNHEY and SMNVEV (reference sequence). This CDR3 contains 15 residues. The CDR3 protein is CASSLPGRQTAEQYF. The CDR3 bases are TGTGCCAGCAGTCTACCGGGACGACAAACGGCCGAGCAGTACTTC.

This chain links TRBV11-1 with TRBJ1-1; TRBD1 agrees at 9 bases. J was trimmed by 7 bases and V by 5 bases; bases with no gene match: 8. The CDR3 is 14 amino acids. In germline, CDR1 is SGHAT, CDR2 FQDESV (reference sequence). CDR3 protein: CASSGNPGQGEAFF. The CDR3 region has the DNA TGTGCCAGCAGCGGGAATCCGGGACAGGGTGAAGCTTTCTTT.

There are many counts of this clonotype. This chain joins TRBV12-3 or TRBV12-4 and TRBJ2-3; TRBD2 matches 14 bases. CDR3 length: 16 amino acids. V lost 3 bases, J lost 4 bases, and 3 bases stayed unmatched. For the CDR3, the DNA is TGTGCCAGCAGTTTGGGACTAGCGGGAGCGGCAGATACGCAGTATTTT. Protein: CASSLGLAGAADTQYF.

The rearrangement uses TRBV19 and TRBJ2-5; 9 bases are shared with TRBD2. Germline assignment: CDR1 LNHDA and CDR2 SQIVND (reference sequence). V lost 5 bases to trimming and J lost 0 bases; unmatched junction nucleotides: 4. This CDR3 comprises 15 residues. The CDR3 sequence is CASSLASGNQETQYF. CDR3 in DNA: TGTGCCAGTAGTTTAGCTAGCGGGAACCAAGAGACCCAGTACTTC.

Details on this clonotype: Possible read error: a much larger clone is one base away. The rearrangement links TRBV2 to TRBJ2-5; 7 nucleotides align to TRBD1. The CDR3 consists of 14 residues. V lost 5 bases to trimming and J lost 0 bases; unmatched junction nucleotides: 3. Germline V gene lookup returns CDR1 SNHLY and CDR2 FYNNEI. CDR3 DNA: TGTGCCAGCAGTCAGGGGGAGTACCAAGAGACCCAGTACTTC. Translation: CASSQGEYQETQYF.

This clonotype came up many times. This chain connects TRBV18 to TRBJ2-1; D may be TRBD1 or TRBD2 (5 bases each). CDR3 length: 15 amino acids. Germline values: CDR1 KGHSH, CDR2 LQKENI. Trimming took off 0 bases at V and 6 bases at J, with 12 bases between the two ends. The CDR3 region is CASSPPDRGLNEQFF. CDR3 DNA sequence: TGTGCCAGCTCACCACCCGACCGGGGCCTCAATGAGCAGTTCTTC.

This clonotype was seen ten or more times. V is TRBV5-1 and J is TRBJ2-7, with 12 bases lining up with TRBD2. The ends lost 4 bases at V and 6 bases at J; junction bases unmatched: 20. The germline gives CDR1 SGHRS, CDR2 YFSETQ. This CDR3 comprises 19 residues. CDR3 nucleotide sequence: TGCGCCAGCAGCCGACTAGCGGGAGAAATCGTCAGGTCCGGGAGCGAGCAGTACTTC. Amino acid sequence: CASSRLAGEIVRSGSEQYF.

This clonotype showed up many times. This chain uses TRBV12-5 with TRBJ2-7; D call uncertain. Trimming cost V 5 bases and J 2 bases, with 7 bases left between them. This CDR3 is built from 12 residues. Germline loops: CDR1 LGHNT, CDR2 FRNRAP. The CDR3 protein is CASGDGAYEQYF. CDR3 in DNA: TGTGCTAGTGGTGACGGTGCCTACGAGCAGTACTTC.

The chain recombines TRBV29-1 with TRBJ1-2, with 7 bases identical to TRBD1. The CDR3 runs to 14 residues. Germline CDR1 and CDR2: SQVTM and ANQGSEA. Trimming took 3 bases from V and 4 from J; bases not matched to a gene: 8. In DNA, the CDR3 is TGCAGCGTTGAGAGACCGGGACAGACCTATGGCTACACCTTC. Translating it yields CSVERPGQTYGYTF.

Ten or more counts support this clonotype. This chain's CDR3 is CASSPGASTTDTQYF. CDR3 nucleotides: TGTGCCAGCAGCCCCGGGGCTAGCACCACAGATACGCAGTATTTT. The V and J genes are TRBV3-1 and TRBJ2-3; possibly TRBD1 or TRBD2 for D (5 bases each). Trimming removed 4 bases at V and 2 bases at J, with 13 bases between. Germline assignment: CDR1 LGHDT and CDR2 YNNKEL (reference sequence). The CDR3 has 15 amino acids.

Remarks on this clonotype: A read error is possible here, since a much larger clone lies one base away. This chain joins TRBV30 and TRBJ2-5, with 8 bases fitting TRBD2. There are 12 residues in the CDR3. Germline V lookup: CDR1 GTSNPN, CDR2 SVGIG (reference sequence). CDR3 region: CSGSISYNEQYF. The CDR3 DNA reads as TGTAGCGGGAGTATTTCCTACAATGAGCAGTACTTC.

In its sample, this clonotype was seen many times. The rearrangement uses TRBV28 and TRBJ2-1, with no clear D. Per germline, CDR1 MDHEN and CDR2 SYDVKM. CDR3 length equals 14 residues. Trimming pared 2 bases from V and 2 bases from J, leaving 7 bases between. The CDR3 loop is CASSLVGTYNEQFF. The CDR3 DNA follows: TGTGCCAGCAGTTTAGTAGGAACCTACAATGAGCAGTTCTTC. The variable domain in full, completed from reference TRBV28 and TRBJ2-1, reads DVKVTQSSRYLVKRTGEKVFLECVQDMDHENMFWYRQDPGLGLRLIYFSYDVKMKEKGDIPEGYSVSREKKERFSLILESASTNQTSMYLCASSLVGTYNEQFFGPGTRLTVL.

This clonotype has only a few counts. The junction shows a germline mismatch at one end, possibly a read error. The CDR3 DNA follows: TGTGCCAGCAATTTACAGGGGGCGCCCTACGAGCAGTACTTC. Amino acids: CASNLQGAPYEQYF. The chain joins TRBV28 to TRBJ2-7; 9 nucleotides match TRBD1. This CDR3 comprises 14 residues. Per the germline V gene, CDR1 is MDHEN and CDR2 is SYDVKM.

CDR3 sequence reads: CSARVIVTSGGIQGSYTF. Written as DNA, the CDR3 is TGCAGTGCTAGAGTAATTGTTACGAGTGGTGGAATACAGGGGAGCTACACCTTC. The chain uses TRBV20-1 and TRBJ1-2; TRBD1 matches at 7 bases. The trim removed 1 base at V and 9 bases at J, leaving 23 bases unmatched. The germline V gene has CDR1 DFQATT and CDR2 SNEGSKA (reference sequence). The CDR3 sequence is 18 residues long.

This clonotype appeared many times. The V and J genes are TRBV6-1 and TRBJ1-5, with TRBD1 matching over 8 bases. Germline trimming cut 4 bases from V and 2 bases from J; bases unmatched to any gene: 4. CDR1 MNHNS and CDR2 SASEGT come from the germline V gene. This CDR3 has 15 amino acids. DNA of the CDR3: TGTGCCAGCAGTGTGGGACAGGCAGGCAATCAGCCCCAGCATTTT. Translating gives CASSVGQAGNQPQHF.

This clonotype was picked up many times. CDR3 sequence (DNA): TGTGCCAGCAGTTTAGGGGGGGCTTCGAACACTGAAGCTTTCTTT. Its translation is CASSLGGASNTEAFF. The chain carries TRBV28 and TRBJ1-1, with D perhaps matching TRBD1 (6 bases). From germline, CDR1 is MDHEN and CDR2 SYDVKM. Deletions cut 2 bases from V and 1 base from J, with 11 bases between. The CDR3 runs 15 residues.

This clonotype was seen a few times. The chain combines TRBV7-8 with TRBJ1-4; D is undetermined. The CDR3 consists of 14 residues. The germline CDR1 and CDR2 sequences are SGHVS and FQNEAQ. Trimming cost V 5 bases and J 3 bases, with 10 bases left between them. The DNA for the CDR3 is TGTGCCAGCAGCACCAGGCTTCCTAATGAAAAACTGTTTTTT. It codes for CASSTRLPNEKLFF.